These T cell receptor beta chains were read from a single sample in a study of post-analysis software for immune sequencing data. TCRdb itself ran the PCR reads through MiXCR, one entry per CDR3 protein. This table holds about 770,000 distinct CDR3 sequences, 35% to 55% found once. Sequencing was done on a sample of blood. All receptors come from a girl between 10 and 17 years old with multiple sclerosis. CDR3s include the opening cysteine and the closing phenylalanine or tryptophan. Fields, in order: V gene, J gene, clone size, CDR3 protein. Clone size is not always given. Where it is, it says once, few, many or a class for expanded clones.

>TRBV3-1|TRBJ2-5|NA
CASSSQASEQYF
>TRBV20-1|NA|NA
CSPRDLQETQYF
>TRBV20-1|TRBJ2-5|NA
CSAPLAGGIQETQYF
>TRBV10-3|TRBJ1-5|few
CAISEGTGGQPQHF
>TRBV11-1|TRBJ2-3|NA
CASSLWTSTGADTQYF
>TRBV27|TRBJ2-2|NA
CASSGASWAGERFF
>TRBV24-1|TRBJ2-1|NA
CATSEPGTGLYNEQFF
>TRBV7-9|TRBJ2-5|few
CASSLQVQETQYF
>TRBV9|TRBJ2-1|NA
CASSVGLAASYNEQFF
>TRBV7-6|TRBJ2-1|few
CASSLAESQLQFF
>TRBV2|TRBJ2-5|few
CASEGGRLAEYF
>TRBV20-1|TRBJ2-1|NA
CSARDLAGYPNEQFF
>TRBV7-3|NA|few
CASSPTSGSEQYF
>TRBV27|TRBJ2-3|NA
CASSSGSGNRDTQYF
>TRBV12-3/TRBV12-4|TRBJ2-5|NA
CASSLATGRGEETQYF
>TRBV15|TRBJ2-5|NA
CATSLAVSETQYF
>TRBV4-1|TRBJ2-1|few
CASSQVATSGRANEQFF
>TRBV5-1|TRBJ1-1|NA
CASSLAGGGPNTEAFF
>TRBV27|TRBJ1-2|NA
CASSLAAPPAFYTF
>TRBV5-1|TRBJ2-7|few
CASSLANSVHSYEQYF
>TRBV6-5|TRBJ1-2|NA
CASRLAGTYGYTF
>TRBV29-1|TRBJ2-7|NA
CSVEGGLAGDDEQYF
>TRBV7-2|TRBJ2-3|NA
CASSFTVGTDTQYF
>TRBV5-1|TRBJ2-7|few
CASSPPGGSEQYF
>TRBV4-1|TRBJ1-1|NA
CASSHLTTEAFF
>TRBV5-1|TRBJ2-7|NA
CASGLGGHYEQYF
>TRBV7-9|TRBJ2-1|NA
CASSHRDVYNEQFF
>TRBV20-1|TRBJ2-7|NA
CSAPLAGVAYEQYF
>TRBV7-9|TRBJ2-5|few
CASRPVWGLDNEETQYF
>TRBV20-1|TRBJ2-1|NA
CSARGGLVSYNEQFF
>TRBV5-1|TRBJ2-3|many
CASSLRGLAGDTQYF
>TRBV7-2|TRBJ2-6|NA
CASSLLGPTGLGANVLTF
>TRBV5-1|TRBJ2-7|NA
CASSLNQGIYEQYF